Here is one T cell receptor (beta chain) with its context. What it recognizes is unknown. Donors were ostensibly healthy at sampling, although undocumented immune exposures were probable. This sample is part of a study of cytomegalovirus exposure and HLA in healthy donors. Overall study findings and caveats: Later on, an analysis found that several of the most significant clusters appeared to be linked to common viral pathogens, which included parvovirus B19.

Germline V gene data show CDR1 as LNHDA and CDR2 as SQIVND (reference sequence). Trimming pared 4 bases from V and 10 bases from J, leaving 11 bases between. This CDR3 has 12 residues. The PCR was carried out with 60 Vbeta primers and 13 Jbeta primers. Method: immunoSEQ multiplex PCR; TCRdb's copy keeps in-frame clones and lacks some. The sample holds about 73,000 clones, 65% to 85% seen once. What was sequenced was PBMCs. The chain couples TRBV19 to TRBJ1-3; the D gene is possibly TRBD1 (6 bases). This clonotype was sampled from a man aged 65 to 79 in good health and CMV-seronegative. The DNA for the CDR3 is TGTGCCAGTAGTACCCGACAGGCGACCATATATTTT. Its protein is CASSTRQATIYF.